This T cell receptor beta chain was obtained from a study of shared T cell receptors in the human thymus (dated by TCRdb to the early 2020s). About the investigation overall: The study investigated the way shared, self-reactive T-cell receptor alpha chains are produced in the human thymus.

Points on this clone: No antigen is known for it. Base qualities are missing; no much larger clone stands one base away.

The CDR3 sequence holds 17 residues, the cysteine and phenylalanine included. Left in the record is the CDR3 DNA by itself, 51 bases read in frame from the first base. Trimming costs V 2 bases and J 4 bases, and their ends lie 19 bases apart. The germline V gene (reference sequence) specifies MNHEY as CDR1 and SMNVEV as CDR2. Preparation of the library involved the immunoSEQ multiplex PCR assay. TCRdb carries this immuneACCESS record with in-frame sequences only. Its versions omit some clonotypes, under half of them owing to an unresolved V gene in the studies checked, with the rest unexplained. The sample table shows around 65,000 clones, and roughly 96% are seen once. The ten largest clones represent about 0.036% of the sample.

Source material: thymocytes. The source of this sequence is a human donor. Recombination joined TRBV27 with TRBJ2-3, and perhaps TRBD1 as D gene, on 6 matching bases. The nucleotides read TGTGCCAGCAGTTTAAATCCCCCCTCAGGGGCCGCAGATACGCAGTATTTT. The translation is CASSLNPPSGAADTQYF.